This T cell receptor (beta chain) came from a study of response to subunit inactivated influenza vaccine. Study-level results: The study's authors posited that every seasonal influenza vaccination enlists few new T cells.

This clonotype was detected a few times. Its antigen remains unknown. Using its own MiXCR run on the RT-PCR reads, TCRdb lists one record per CDR3 protein. The profile shows hundreds of thousands of distinct CDR3 sequences, 12% to 15% of them singletons. Sample: PBMCs from blood, taken roughly 15 days before vaccination. This TCR was sampled from a man aged 50 to 60 who received an inactivated influenza vaccine.

The DNA of the CDR3 is TGCAGTGCTAGAGATCGTGACAATCGGCGGGGGGGTTCCTACGAGCAGTACTTC. It is translated as CSARDRDNRRGGSYEQYF. The chain joins TRBV20-1 to TRBJ2-7, with 9 bases that match TRBD2. The CDR3 has 18 amino acids. Germline CDR1 and CDR2: DFQATT and SNEGSKA (reference sequence). The junction had 13 bases not matched to a gene; V was cut back by 0 bases and J by 1 base.